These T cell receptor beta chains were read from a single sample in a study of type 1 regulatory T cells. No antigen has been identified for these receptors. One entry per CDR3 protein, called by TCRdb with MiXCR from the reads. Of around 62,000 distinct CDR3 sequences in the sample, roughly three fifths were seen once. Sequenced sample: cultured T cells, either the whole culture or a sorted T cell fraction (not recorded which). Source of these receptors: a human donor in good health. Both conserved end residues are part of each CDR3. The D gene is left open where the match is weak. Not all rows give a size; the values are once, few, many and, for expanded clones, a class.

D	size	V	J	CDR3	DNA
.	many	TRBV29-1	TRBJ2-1	CSVSHNEQFF	TGCAGCGTTTCCCACAATGAGCAGTTCTTC
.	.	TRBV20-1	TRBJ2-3	CSATPLAEPSTDTQYF	TGCAGTGCCACACCCCTGGCGGAACCTAGCACAGATACGCAGTATTTT
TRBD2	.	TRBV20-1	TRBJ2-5	CSARERPGLGSETQYF	TGCAGTGCTAGAGAAAGGCCGGGACTAGGGTCCGAGACCCAGTACTTC
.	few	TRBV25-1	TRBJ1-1	CASSDWGSEAFF	TGTGCCAGCAGTGATTGGGGGTCTGAAGCTTTCTTT
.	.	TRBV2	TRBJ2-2	CASKEGPEELFF	TGTGCCAGCAAGGAGGGTCCCGAGGAGCTGTTTTTT
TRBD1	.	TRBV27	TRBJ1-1	CASSFFGQGKMRTEAFF	TGTGCCAGCAGTTTTTTCGGACAGGGGAAAATGAGGACTGAAGCTTTCTTT
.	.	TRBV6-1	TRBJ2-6	CASLKASSGANVLTF	TGTGCCAGCCTGAAGGCCTCCTCTGGGGCCAACGTCCTGACTTTC
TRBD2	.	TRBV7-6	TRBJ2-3	CASSPVTGRSTDTQYF	TGTGCCAGCAGCCCCGTGACCGGGAGGAGCACAGATACGCAGTATTTT
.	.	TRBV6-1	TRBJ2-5	CASSGTQGGETQYF	TGTGCCAGCAGTGGGACGCAGGGGGGGGAGACCCAGTACTTC
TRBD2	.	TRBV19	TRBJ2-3	CASSKVAGAESTQYF	TGTGCCAGTAGTAAAGTAGCGGGAGCGGAGAGTACGCAGTATTTT